One and the same sample provided the 11 T cell receptor beta chains below, sequenced in a study of blood T cell repertoires in COVID-19. TCRdb keeps only in-frame clones here, not all; method: immunoSEQ multiplex PCR. The sample includes more than 250,000 clones, around 90% of them seen just once. Input material: PBMCs or T cells enriched from blood (not recorded which). These receptors all stem from a woman between 18 and 30 years old with acute COVID-19.

As DNA, the CDR3 is TGTGCCAGCTCACGGTCTGCAGGGGCCATGATCTCTGGAAACACCATATATTTT. It yields the protein CASSRSAGAMISGNTIYF. V is TRBV18 and J is TRBJ1-3, with D possibly matching TRBD1 (6 bases). The CDR3 is 18 amino acids. Germline CDR1 KGHSH, CDR2 LQKENI. Trimming stripped 4 bases from V and 0 bases from J, with 19 bases between.

V gene TRBV4-2 combines with J gene TRBJ2-7; 7 bases fit TRBD2. With 4 bases clipped from V and 1 base from J, the junction kept 1 base outside the gene matches. The CDR3 runs to 13 residues. The germline gives CDR1 LGHNA, CDR2 YNFKEQ. This CDR3 reads CASSPGLSYEQYF. CDR3 DNA sequence: TGTGCCAGCAGCCCGGGACTATCCTACGAGCAGTACTTC.

The DNA for the CDR3 is TGTGCCAGCCCTCCGGCAGGGAGGATGAACACTGAAGCTTTCTTT. Protein sequence: CASPPAGRMNTEAFF. The chain carries TRBV18 and TRBJ1-1; tentatively, D is TRBD1 (5 bases). The CDR3 length is 15 residues. Germline-derived CDR1 and CDR2 are KGHSH and LQKENI. V was shortened by 8 bases and J by 0 bases, with 16 bases between the two germline ends.

V is TRBV5-6 and J is TRBJ2-2; 7 bases agree with TRBD1. Germline lookup yields CDR1 SGHDT and CDR2 YYEEEE. The CDR3 has 14 residues. The V gene end was trimmed by 4 bases and the J gene end by 5 bases; junction bases not matched to a gene: 5. The CDR3 DNA is TGTGCCAGCAGCACCTACAGGGGAACCGGGGAGCTGTTTTTT. Amino acids: CASSTYRGTGELFF.

V and J are TRBV29-1 and TRBJ2-1; D is unresolved. The V gene lost 7 bases and the J gene lost 6 bases, with 16 bases spanning the gap. The V gene's germline CDR1 is SQVTM and CDR2 ANQGSEA. The CDR3 loop spans 13 amino acids. CDR3 DNA: TGCAGCGCACCACTCTCATGGAGCAATGAGCAGTTCTTC. This gives the protein CSAPLSWSNEQFF.

The chain combines TRBV24-1 with TRBJ1-5; 8 bases line up with TRBD1. In germline, CDR1 is KGHDR, CDR2 SFDVKD. V dropped 9 bases and J dropped 2; count of bases not matched to a gene: 5. This CDR3 spans 14 amino acids. DNA of the CDR3: TGTGCCACCGCCGGACAGGGAGGCAATCAGCCCCAGCATTTT. Its translation: CATAGQGGNQPQHF.

The chain is built from TRBV18 and TRBJ2-1; D is possibly TRBD1 (5 bases). The CDR3 covers 16 residues. V dropped 0 bases and J dropped 3 bases, with 12 bases sitting between them. Germline CDR1 reads KGHSH; CDR2 reads LQKENI. CDR3 coding DNA: TGTGCCAGCTCACCACCCTTACAGGCCAGCTACAATGAGCAGTTCTTC. Protein product: CASSPPLQASYNEQFF.

The rearrangement joins TRBV4-2 to TRBJ2-1; 7 nucleotides agree with TRBD2. CDR3 length: 19 residues. The germline V gene has CDR1 LGHNA and CDR2 YNFKEQ. With 4 bases clipped from V and 0 bases from J, the junction kept 15 bases outside the gene matches. The CDR3 region has the DNA TGTGCCAGCAGCCTAAAGATGGCTAGCGGTTCCAGCTCCTACAATGAGCAGTTCTTC. Amino acids: CASSLKMASGSSSYNEQFF.

V is TRBV28 and J is TRBJ2-7, with 8 bases identical to TRBD1. The germline gives CDR1 MDHEN, CDR2 SYDVKM. This CDR3 contains 13 residues. Unmatched junction bases numbered 3, after V lost 3 bases and J lost 5 bases. The CDR3 is CASSFADRDEQYF. As DNA, the CDR3 is TGTGCCAGCAGTTTTGCGGACAGGGACGAGCAGTACTTC.

The rearrangement joins TRBV4-1 to TRBJ1-4; 10 nucleotides agree with TRBD1. The V and J ends lost 0 bases and 8 bases, in that order; junction bases with no gene match: 9. The CDR3 extends over 17 amino acids. From germline, CDR1 is MGHRA and CDR2 YSYEKL. The CDR3 protein is CASSQDPGQGVGEKLFF. CDR3 coding DNA: TGCGCCAGCAGCCAAGACCCAGGACAGGGGGTAGGAGAAAAACTGTTTTTT.

This clone occurred once. The CDR3, as DNA: TGTGCCAGCAGGGGAGGAGGTCCCCCCCCCGAAGCTTTCTTT. It yields the protein CASRGGGPPPEAFF. V is TRBV28 and J is TRBJ1-1; unclear D gene. Germline V gene sequence: CDR1 MDHEN, CDR2 SYDVKM. V gave up 6 bases and J gave up 8 bases, with 19 bases separating them. This CDR3 comprises 14 residues.